Sequencing of this T cell receptor (beta chain) was carried out in a study of beta chain features in type 1 diabetes. Many counts were recorded for this clone. Antigen unknown. Regarding the study as a whole: Fewer insertions but more deletions were seen at VDJ junctions in type 1 diabetes patients. Still unanswered here is whether HLA type influences TCRB rearrangement. Shortening of TCRB CDR3s, moderate but significant, appeared in all four CD4+ subsets of Type 1 diabetes patients.

There was one heparinised blood draw per donor, averaging around 120 mL. Each of the sorted populations had a purity greater than 95%. CDR3 length: 13 residues. Deletions cut 9 bases from V and 4 bases from J, with 13 bases between. CDR1 and CDR2 from the germline V gene are MDHEN and SYDVKM. Expressed TCRB transcripts were sequenced because the isolated RNA had all been reverse transcribed beforehand. The repertoire was sequenced with immunoSEQ multiplex PCR; TCRdb's copy has only in-frame clones and lacks some. The repertoire includes 500,000 to 800,000 clones, around an eighth of them detected once, and roughly 0.12% sits in the top ten.

The chain recombines TRBV28 with TRBJ2-1; a possible D gene is TRBD2 (6 bases). Source material: naive CD4+ T cells from blood. The origin of this receptor is a man younger than 40 with type 1 diabetes. CDR3 bases: TGTGCCAGTCTTACTAGCAGGTACAATGAGCAGTTCTTC. Translation: CASLTSRYNEQFF.